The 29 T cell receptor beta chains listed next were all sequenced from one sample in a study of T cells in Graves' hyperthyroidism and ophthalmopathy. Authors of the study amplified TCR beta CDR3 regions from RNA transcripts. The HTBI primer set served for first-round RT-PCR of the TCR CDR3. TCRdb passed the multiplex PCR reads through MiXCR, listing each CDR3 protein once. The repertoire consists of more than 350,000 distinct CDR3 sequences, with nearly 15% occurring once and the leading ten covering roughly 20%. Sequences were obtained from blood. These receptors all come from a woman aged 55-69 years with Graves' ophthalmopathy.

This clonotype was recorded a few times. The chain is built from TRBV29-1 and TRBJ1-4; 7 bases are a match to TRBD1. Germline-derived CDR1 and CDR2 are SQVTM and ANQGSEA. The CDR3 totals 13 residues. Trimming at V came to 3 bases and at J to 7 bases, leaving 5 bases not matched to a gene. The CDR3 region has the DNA TGCAGCGTTGAGATCAGGGGGGGTGAAAAACTGTTTTTT. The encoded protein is CSVEIRGGEKLFF.

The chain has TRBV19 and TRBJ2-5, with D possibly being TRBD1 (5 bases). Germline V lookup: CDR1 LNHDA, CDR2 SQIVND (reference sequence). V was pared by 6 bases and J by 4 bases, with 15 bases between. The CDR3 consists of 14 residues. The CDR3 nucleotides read TGTGCCAGTAGCCGCAGTAACCAGGGAGAGACCCAGTACTTC. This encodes CASSRSNQGETQYF.

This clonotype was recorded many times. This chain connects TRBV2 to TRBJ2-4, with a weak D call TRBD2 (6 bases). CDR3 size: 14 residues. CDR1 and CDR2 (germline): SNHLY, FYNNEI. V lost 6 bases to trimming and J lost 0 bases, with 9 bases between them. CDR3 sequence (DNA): TGTGCCAGCAGGGGGACTTTAGCCAAAAACATTCAGTACTTC. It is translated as CASRGTLAKNIQYF.

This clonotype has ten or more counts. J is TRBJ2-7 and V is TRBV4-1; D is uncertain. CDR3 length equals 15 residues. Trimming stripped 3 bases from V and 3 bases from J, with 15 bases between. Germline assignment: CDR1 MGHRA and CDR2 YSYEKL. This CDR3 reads CASSHEQRAYYEQYF. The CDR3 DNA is TGCGCCAGCAGCCACGAACAGAGAGCCTACTACGAGCAGTACTTC.

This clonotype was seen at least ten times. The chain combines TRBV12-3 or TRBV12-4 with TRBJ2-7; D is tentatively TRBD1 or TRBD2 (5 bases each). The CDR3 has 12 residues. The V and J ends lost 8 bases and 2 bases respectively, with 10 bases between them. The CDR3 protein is CASGEGPYEQYF. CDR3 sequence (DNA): TGTGCCAGCGGAGAGGGGCCCTACGAGCAGTACTTC.

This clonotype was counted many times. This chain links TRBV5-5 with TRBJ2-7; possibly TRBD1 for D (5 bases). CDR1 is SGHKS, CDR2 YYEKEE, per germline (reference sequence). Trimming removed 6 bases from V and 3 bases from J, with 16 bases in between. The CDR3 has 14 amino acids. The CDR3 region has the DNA TGTGCCAGCACCCTCGGACACAGCGTCTACGAGCAGTACTTC. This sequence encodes CASTLGHSVYEQYF.

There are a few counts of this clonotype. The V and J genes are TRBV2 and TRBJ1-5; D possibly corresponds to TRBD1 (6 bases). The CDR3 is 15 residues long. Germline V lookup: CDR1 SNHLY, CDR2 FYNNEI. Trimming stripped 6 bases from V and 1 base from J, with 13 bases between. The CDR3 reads CASRRDKLSNQPQHF. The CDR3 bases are TGTGCCAGCAGACGGGACAAACTAAGCAATCAGCCCCAGCATTTT.

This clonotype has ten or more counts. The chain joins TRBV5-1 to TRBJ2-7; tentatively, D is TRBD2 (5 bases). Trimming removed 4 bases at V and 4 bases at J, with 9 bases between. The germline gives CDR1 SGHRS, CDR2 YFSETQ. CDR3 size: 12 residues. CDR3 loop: CASSMTTYEQYF. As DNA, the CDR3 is TGCGCCAGCAGCATGACTACTTACGAGCAGTACTTC. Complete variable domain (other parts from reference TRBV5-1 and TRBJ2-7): KAGVTQTPRYLIKTRGQQVTLSCSPISGHRSVSWYQQTPGQGLQFLFEYFSETQRNKGNFPGRFSGRQFSNSRSEMNVSTLELGDSALYLCASSMTTYEQYFGPGTRLTVT.

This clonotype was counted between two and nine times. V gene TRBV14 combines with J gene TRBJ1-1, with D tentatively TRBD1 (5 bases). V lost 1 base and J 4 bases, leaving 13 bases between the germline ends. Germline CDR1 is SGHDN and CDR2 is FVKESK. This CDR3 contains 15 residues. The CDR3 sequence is CASSQAWGQGTEAFF. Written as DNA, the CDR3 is TGTGCCAGCAGCCAAGCATGGGGCCAGGGCACTGAAGCTTTCTTT.

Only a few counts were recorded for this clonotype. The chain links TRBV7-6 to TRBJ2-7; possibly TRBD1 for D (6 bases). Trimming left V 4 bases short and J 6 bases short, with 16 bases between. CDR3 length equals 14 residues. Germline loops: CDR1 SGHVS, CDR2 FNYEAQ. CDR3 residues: CASSSSGAPSEQYF. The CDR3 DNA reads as TGTGCCAGCAGCTCGTCAGGGGCGCCCAGCGAGCAGTACTTC.

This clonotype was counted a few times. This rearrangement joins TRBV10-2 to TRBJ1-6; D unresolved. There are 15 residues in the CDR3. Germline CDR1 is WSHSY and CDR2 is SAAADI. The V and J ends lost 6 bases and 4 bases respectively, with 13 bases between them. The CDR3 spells CASRAVTDYNSPLHF. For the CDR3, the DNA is TGCGCCAGCAGGGCGGTGACGGATTATAATTCACCCCTCCACTTT.

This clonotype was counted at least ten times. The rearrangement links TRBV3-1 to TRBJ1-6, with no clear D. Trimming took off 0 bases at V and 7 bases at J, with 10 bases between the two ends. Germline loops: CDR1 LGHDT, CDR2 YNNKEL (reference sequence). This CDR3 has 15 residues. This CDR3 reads CASSQDERGNSPLHF. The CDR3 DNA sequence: TGTGCCAGCAGCCAAGATGAACGGGGAAATTCACCCCTCCACTTT.

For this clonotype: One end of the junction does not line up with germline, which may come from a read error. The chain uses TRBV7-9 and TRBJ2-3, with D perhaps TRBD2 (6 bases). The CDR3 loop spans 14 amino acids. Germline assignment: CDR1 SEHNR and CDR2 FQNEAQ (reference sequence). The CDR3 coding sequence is TGTGCCAGCAGCTTAAGTACTAGCACAGATACGCGGTATTTT. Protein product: CASSLSTSTDTRYF.

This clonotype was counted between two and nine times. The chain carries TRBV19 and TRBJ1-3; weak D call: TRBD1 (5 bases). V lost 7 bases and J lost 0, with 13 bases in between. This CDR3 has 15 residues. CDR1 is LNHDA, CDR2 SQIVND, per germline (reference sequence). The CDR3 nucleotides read TGTGCCAGTAAGACGACAGCAGGCTCTGGAAACACCATATATTTT. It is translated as CASKTTAGSGNTIYF.

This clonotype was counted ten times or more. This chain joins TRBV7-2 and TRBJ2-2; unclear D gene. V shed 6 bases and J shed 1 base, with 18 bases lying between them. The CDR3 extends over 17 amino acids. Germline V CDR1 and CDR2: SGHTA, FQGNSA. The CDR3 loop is CASSLSSVQVNTGELFF. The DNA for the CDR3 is TGTGCCAGCAGTCTCTCGTCCGTCCAGGTGAACACCGGGGAGCTGTTTTTT.

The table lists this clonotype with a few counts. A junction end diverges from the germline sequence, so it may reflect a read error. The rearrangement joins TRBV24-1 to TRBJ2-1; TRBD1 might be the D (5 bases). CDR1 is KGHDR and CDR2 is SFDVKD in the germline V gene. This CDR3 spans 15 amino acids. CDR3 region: CATSDRDSSYNEQFF. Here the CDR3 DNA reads TGTGCCACCAGTGATCGAGACAGCTCCTATAATGAGCAGTTCTTC.

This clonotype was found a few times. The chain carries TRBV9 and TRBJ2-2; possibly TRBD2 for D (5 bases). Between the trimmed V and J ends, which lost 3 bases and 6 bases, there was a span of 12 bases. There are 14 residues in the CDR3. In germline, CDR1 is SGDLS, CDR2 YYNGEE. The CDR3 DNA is TGTGCCAGCAGCGGAGGGCCTTCGGCCGGGGAGCTGTTTTTT. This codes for CASSGGPSAGELFF.

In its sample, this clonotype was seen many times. In DNA, the CDR3 is TGTGCCAGCAGCGTTCGGACACTCCAGAGTGGGGCTTTCTTT. It translates to CASSVRTLQSGAFF. This chain joins TRBV5-6 and TRBJ1-1; D possibly corresponds to TRBD1 (5 bases). In germline, CDR1 is SGHDT, CDR2 YYEEEE. The CDR3 loop spans 14 amino acids. Trimming left V 4 bases short and J 11 bases short, with 21 bases between.

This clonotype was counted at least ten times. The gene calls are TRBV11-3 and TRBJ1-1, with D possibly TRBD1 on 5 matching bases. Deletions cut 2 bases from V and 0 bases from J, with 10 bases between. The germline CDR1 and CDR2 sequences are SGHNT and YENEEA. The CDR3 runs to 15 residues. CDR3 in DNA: TGTGCCAGCAGCTTATACAGGTCCATGAACACTGAAGCTTTCTTT. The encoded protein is CASSLYRSMNTEAFF.

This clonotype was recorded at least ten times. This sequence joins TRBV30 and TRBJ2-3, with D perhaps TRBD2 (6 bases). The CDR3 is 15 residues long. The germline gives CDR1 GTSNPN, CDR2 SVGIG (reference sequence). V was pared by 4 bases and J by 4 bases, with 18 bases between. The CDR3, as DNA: TGTGCCTGGAACCGACGGCGGGACGGGTCAGATACGCAGTATTTT. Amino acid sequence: CAWNRRRDGSDTQYF. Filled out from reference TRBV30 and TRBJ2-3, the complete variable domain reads SQTIHQWPATLVQPVGSPLSLECTVEGTSNPNLYWYRQAAGRGLQLLFYSVGIGQISSEVPQNLSASRPQDRQFILSSKKLLLSDSGFYLCAWNRRRDGSDTQYFGPGTRLTVL.

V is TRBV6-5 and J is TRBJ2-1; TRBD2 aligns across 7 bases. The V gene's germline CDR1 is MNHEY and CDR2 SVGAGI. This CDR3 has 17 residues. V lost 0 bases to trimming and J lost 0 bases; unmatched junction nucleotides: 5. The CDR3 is CASSYSTQRDSYNEQFF. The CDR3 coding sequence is TGTGCCAGCAGTTACTCGACCCAGCGGGACTCCTACAATGAGCAGTTCTTC.

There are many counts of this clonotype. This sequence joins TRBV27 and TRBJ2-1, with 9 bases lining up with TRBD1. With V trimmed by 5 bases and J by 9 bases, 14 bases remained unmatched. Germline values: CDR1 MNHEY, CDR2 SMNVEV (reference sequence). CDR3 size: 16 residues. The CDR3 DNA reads TGTGCCAGCAGTGCGGACAGGGGTTCGGGACGATTTGAGCAGTTCTTC. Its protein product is CASSADRGSGRFEQFF.

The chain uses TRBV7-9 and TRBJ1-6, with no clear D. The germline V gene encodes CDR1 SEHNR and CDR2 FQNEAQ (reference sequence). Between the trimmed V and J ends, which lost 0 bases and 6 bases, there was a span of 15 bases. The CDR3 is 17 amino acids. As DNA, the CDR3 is TGTGCCAGCAGCTTAGCGCGGATAGGACGGATTAATTCACCCCTCCACTTT. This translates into CASSLARIGRINSPLHF.

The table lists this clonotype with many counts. The CDR3 DNA is TGTGCCTGGAGTGTAATTGGTAGCACAGATACGCAGTATTTT. Its protein product is CAWSVIGSTDTQYF. The gene calls are TRBV30 and TRBJ2-3; D gene uncertain. V was cut by 0 bases and J by 0 bases, with 7 bases left in between. Germline CDR1 is GTSNPN and CDR2 is SVGIG (reference sequence). This CDR3 comprises 14 residues.

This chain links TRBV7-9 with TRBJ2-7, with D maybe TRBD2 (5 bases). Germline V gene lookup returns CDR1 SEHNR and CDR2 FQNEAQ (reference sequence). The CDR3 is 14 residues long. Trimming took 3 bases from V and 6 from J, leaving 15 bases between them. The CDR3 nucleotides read TGTGCCAGCAGCTTCGGACGGGATCCAACCGAGCAGTACTTC. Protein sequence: CASSFGRDPTEQYF.

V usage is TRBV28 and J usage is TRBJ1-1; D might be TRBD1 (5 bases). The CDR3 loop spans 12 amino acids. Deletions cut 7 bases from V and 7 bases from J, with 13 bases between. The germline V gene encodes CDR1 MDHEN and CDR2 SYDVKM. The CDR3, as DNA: TGTGCCAGCACTACAGGATCCCTTGAAGCTTTCTTT. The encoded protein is CASTTGSLEAFF.

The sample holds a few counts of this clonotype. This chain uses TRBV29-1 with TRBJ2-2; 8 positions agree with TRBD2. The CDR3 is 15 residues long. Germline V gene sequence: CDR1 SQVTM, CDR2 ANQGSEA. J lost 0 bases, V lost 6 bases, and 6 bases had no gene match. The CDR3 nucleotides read TGCAGCGTACCAGCGGGAGACGCGAACACCGGGGAGCTGTTTTTT. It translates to CSVPAGDANTGELFF.

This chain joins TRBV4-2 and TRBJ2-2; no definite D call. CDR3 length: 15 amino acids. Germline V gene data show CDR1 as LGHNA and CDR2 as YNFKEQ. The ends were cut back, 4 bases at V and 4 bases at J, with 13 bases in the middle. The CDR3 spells CASSRSSIFTGELFF. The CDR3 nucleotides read TGTGCCAGCAGCCGAAGTAGTATTTTCACCGGGGAGCTGTTTTTT.

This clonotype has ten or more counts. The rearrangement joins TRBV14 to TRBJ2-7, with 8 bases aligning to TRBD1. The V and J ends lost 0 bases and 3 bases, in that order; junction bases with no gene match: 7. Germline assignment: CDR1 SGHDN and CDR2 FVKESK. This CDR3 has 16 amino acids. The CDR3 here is CASSQDTRQGLYEQYF. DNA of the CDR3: TGTGCCAGCAGCCAAGATACGCGACAGGGGCTCTACGAGCAGTACTTC.